These 21 T cell receptor beta chains were sequenced from one sample in a study of PD-1 blockade in classical Hodgkin lymphoma. Time point here: cycle 4 day 1 (C4D1), after five to seven weeks of nivolumab. Autologous stem cell transplantation was followed by relapse in every patient, and brentuximab vedotin exposure varied. The method was immunoSEQ multiplex PCR; TCRdb's version includes in-frame clones alone and lacks a portion of them. The sample lists tens of thousands of clones, 91% occurring once. Sequences were derived from peripheral blood mononuclear cells (PBMCs), sampled before the fourth cycle of nivolumab. Every receptor here comes from a human donor with classical Hodgkin lymphoma.

This chain joins TRBV6-1 and TRBJ2-2, with a weak D call TRBD1 (5 bases). In germline, CDR1 is MNHNS, CDR2 SASEGT. The CDR3 sequence is 15 residues long. Between the trimmed V and J ends, which lost 3 bases and 1 base, there was a span of 9 bases. CDR3 nucleotide sequence: TGTGCCAGCAGTGAGAGGCAGGGGAACACCGGGGAGCTGTTTTTT. This gives the protein CASSERQGNTGELFF.

V usage is TRBV7-9 and J usage is TRBJ2-7, with unresolved D. Trimming took off 2 bases at V and 2 bases at J, with 4 bases between the two ends. CDR3 length equals 12 residues. Germline loops: CDR1 SEHNR, CDR2 FQNEAQ (reference sequence). The CDR3 nucleotides read TGTGCCAGCAGCTTATTTGCCTACGAGCAGTACTTC. Translated: CASSLFAYEQYF.

V usage is TRBV2 and J usage is TRBJ1-2; no clear D. The CDR3 extends over 14 amino acids. Trimming took off 6 bases at V and 4 bases at J, with 15 bases between the two ends. Germline-derived CDR1 and CDR2 are SNHLY and FYNNEI. CDR3 in DNA: TGTGCCAGCAGAGTCTCCACCTCGACCTATGGCTACACCTTC. Its translation is CASRVSTSTYGYTF.

The rearrangement links TRBV9 to TRBJ1-5; D is uncertain. Germline V gene sequence: CDR1 SGDLS, CDR2 YYNGEE. The germline V and J ends were trimmed by 8 bases and 9 bases, with 12 bases remaining between them. This CDR3 is 11 amino acids long. CDR3 bases: TGTGCCAGAGACCCCAGTGGGCCCCAGCATTTT. It is translated as CARDPSGPQHF.

The chain couples TRBV29-1 to TRBJ2-3; tentatively, D is TRBD1 or TRBD2 (5 bases each). V lost 1 base, J lost 0 bases, and 11 bases lay in between. The CDR3 has 15 amino acids. Germline V CDR1 and CDR2: SQVTM, ANQGSEA. CDR3 sequence: CSVEGWWDSTDTQYF. In DNA form, the CDR3 reads TGCAGCGTTGAAGGTTGGTGGGACAGCACAGATACGCAGTATTTT.

The chain joins TRBV7-9 to TRBJ2-1; D ambiguous. With 3 bases removed from V and 8 bases from J, the gap between germline ends came to 2 bases. This CDR3 has 10 residues. Germline V CDR1 and CDR2: SEHNR, FQNEAQ (reference sequence). Here the CDR3 DNA reads TGTGCCAGCAGCTTCCATGAGCAGTTCTTC. It yields the protein CASSFHEQFF.

The chain links TRBV28 to TRBJ2-5; no firm D call. CDR1 MDHEN and CDR2 SYDVKM come from the germline V gene. This CDR3 contains 14 residues. Trimming removed 0 bases at V and 5 bases at J, with 10 bases between. The CDR3 is CASSLWGIVETQYF. As DNA, the CDR3 is TGTGCCAGCAGTTTATGGGGTATCGTGGAGACCCAGTACTTC.

The CDR3 reads CASTTLDSPGIDSPLHF. The CDR3 DNA is TGTGCCAGCACCACCTTGGACAGCCCCGGCATAGATTCACCCCTCCACTTT. The chain has TRBV2 and TRBJ1-6; possible D gene TRBD1, 6 bases. V was cut by 7 bases and J by 8 bases, with 24 bases left in between. This CDR3 region has 17 residues. The V gene's germline CDR1 is SNHLY and CDR2 FYNNEI.

The table lists this clone with a few counts. V gene TRBV21-1 combines with J gene TRBJ2-7; the DNA was not compared with TRBD2, the D call given in the table. TRBV21-1 is an annotated pseudogene. The CDR3 extends over 12 amino acids. The CDR3 reads CASSKVGEEQYF. DNA for the CDR3: TGTGCCAGCAGCAAAGTGGGAGAAGAGCAGTACTTC.

V usage is TRBV19 and J usage is TRBJ2-7; 8 bases fit TRBD1. Germline V gene sequence: CDR1 LNHDA, CDR2 SQIVND (reference sequence). J was trimmed by 5 bases and V by 1 base; bases with no gene match: 7. The CDR3 loop spans 15 amino acids. CDR3 DNA sequence: TGTGCCAGTAGTATAGCTCAAGACAGGGGCCACGAGCAGTACTTC. Protein sequence: CASSIAQDRGHEQYF.

This clone has a single count. CDR3 amino acids: CASSLSVPTEAFF. CDR3 DNA: TGTGCCAGCAGTTTATCGGTCCCCACTGAAGCTTTCTTT. The V call is TRBV28, the J call TRBJ1-1, with D uncertain. The CDR3 spans 13 residues. The germline V gene encodes CDR1 MDHEN and CDR2 SYDVKM. Trimming removed 1 base at V and 4 bases at J, with 7 bases between.

The rearrangement joins TRBV27 to TRBJ1-2; 7 bases fit TRBD1. CDR3 length: 15 residues. Germline V lookup: CDR1 MNHEY, CDR2 SMNVEV (reference sequence). The V segment lost 3 bases and the J segment 4 bases; nucleotides outside the gene matches: 8. CDR3 nucleotide sequence: TGTGCCAGCAGTTTTTCAGGAGGGGGCTTCTATGGCTACACCTTC. Protein: CASSFSGGGFYGYTF.

The V gene is TRBV29-1, the J gene TRBJ1-1; D gene uncertain. V was cut by 5 bases and J by 1 base, with 5 bases left in between. CDR1 is SQVTM, CDR2 ANQGSEA, per germline. The CDR3 totals 11 residues. The CDR3 loop is CSVIGNTEAFF. The CDR3 DNA reads as TGCAGCGTTATAGGGAACACTGAAGCTTTCTTT. Full variable domain (outside the CDR3, taken from reference TRBV29-1 and TRBJ1-1): SAVISQKPSRDICQRGTSLTIQCQVDSQVTMMFWYRQQPGQSLTLIATANQGSEATYESGFVIDKFPISRPNLTFSTLTVSNMSPEDSSIYLCSVIGNTEAFFGQGTRLTVV.

The gene calls are TRBV2 and TRBJ1-5; maybe TRBD1 (6 bases). The CDR3 runs 12 residues. Germline CDR1 SNHLY, CDR2 FYNNEI. V was clipped by 4 bases and J by 9 bases, with 10 bases between them. The CDR3 DNA follows: TGTGCCAGCAGTGTAGGGGGGAGGCCCCAGCATTTT. Encoded protein: CASSVGGRPQHF.

The J gene is TRBJ2-7, the V gene TRBV30, with 10 bases matching TRBD2. V lost 1 base, J lost 3 bases, and 9 bases stayed unmatched. The CDR3 is 16 residues long. Per the germline V gene, CDR1 is GTSNPN and CDR2 is SVGIG (reference sequence). DNA of the CDR3: TGTGCCTGGAGTGATTTCCAACTAGCGGGGAACTACGAGCAGTACTTC. This encodes CAWSDFQLAGNYEQYF.

This chain joins TRBV27 and TRBJ2-4, with a possible D match to TRBD1 (6 bases). The ends were cut back, 6 bases at V and 7 bases at J, with 13 bases in the middle. Germline CDR1 is MNHEY and CDR2 is SMNVEV (reference sequence). There are 13 residues in the CDR3. The chain's CDR3 is CASSQRTGNIQYF. In DNA, the CDR3 is TGTGCCAGCAGCCAACGAACAGGGAACATTCAGTACTTC.

Comments on this clone: Other DNA variants within this sample encode the same CDR3. This chain links TRBV28 with TRBJ2-7, with TRBD2 matching over 10 bases. V was clipped by 2 bases and J by 4 bases; unmatched bases: 5. The CDR3 is made up of 15 amino acids. The germline V gene encodes CDR1 MDHEN and CDR2 SYDVKM. As DNA, the CDR3 is TGTGCCAGCAGTTTACCCCTAGCGGGGGTGTACGAGCAGTACTTC. Its protein product is CASSLPLAGVYEQYF.

The V and J genes are TRBV7-9 and TRBJ1-3; no definite D call. The CDR3 runs 16 residues. V was pared by 2 bases and J by 4 bases, with 15 bases between. Germline V CDR1 and CDR2: SEHNR, FQNEAQ (reference sequence). The CDR3 DNA sequence: TGTGCCAGCAGCTTAATGGGATTGAGGGAAGGAAACACCATATATTTT. Its protein product is CASSLMGLREGNTIYF.

This chain links TRBV7-9 with TRBJ1-2; D remains unclear. Germline CDR1 is SEHNR and CDR2 is FQNEAQ (reference sequence). CDR3 length equals 12 residues. V lost 5 bases and J 8 bases, leaving 12 bases between the germline ends. In DNA, the CDR3 is TGTGCCAGCAGCCCCCGGGCCTTGGGCTACACCTTC. Amino acid sequence: CASSPRALGYTF.

The V and J genes are TRBV19 and TRBJ2-1, with 12 bases identical to TRBD1. The CDR3 totals 14 residues. CDR1 is LNHDA, CDR2 SQIVND, per germline (reference sequence). V shed 3 bases, J shed 9 bases, and the junction held 3 bases outside the gene matches. CDR3 DNA sequence: TGTGCCAGTAGTATGGGACAGGGGGCGACTGAGCAGTTCTTC. It specifies CASSMGQGATEQFF.

By share, this clone ranks as medium-sized. The rearrangement uses TRBV5-1 and TRBJ1-1; D is uncertain. The CDR3 loop spans 13 amino acids. Trimming cost V 0 bases and J 0 bases, with 3 bases left between them. Germline assignment: CDR1 SGHRS and CDR2 YFSETQ. The CDR3 region has the DNA TGCGCCAGCAGCTTGGCGTTGAACACTGAAGCTTTCTTT. Amino acids: CASSLALNTEAFF.